A selection of T cell receptor beta chains follows, all from one sample in a study of identical twins. TCRdb called the 5' RACE reads again in MiXCR, with one record for every CDR3 protein. Of about 250,000 distinct CDR3 sequences in the sample, 11% to 15% were seen once. The sample consisted of memory (CD45RO+) T cells sorted from blood. These receptors were obtained from a woman aged 18-29 years in good health. Both conserved end residues are part of each CDR3. A D gene is named only where the DNA matches it firmly. A clone size is listed for some rows: how often the clone was seen (once, few, many), or a class if it is expanded.

j_call clone_size d_call v_call cdr3_aa cdr3_nt
TRBJ2-7 few NA TRBV6-1 CASSEAVGVGGYEQYF TGTGCCAGCAGTGAAGCGGTGGGGGTCGGGGGCTACGAGCAGTACTTC
TRBJ2-4 few NA TRBV6-1 CASSRSGQQIIQYF TGTGCCAGCAGCCGCTCGGGCCAGCAAATCATTCAGTACTTC
TRBJ1-2 many NA TRBV29-1 CSVDGSETIYGYTF TGCAGCGTTGACGGGTCAGAAACTATCTATGGCTACACCTTC
TRBJ1-1 few TRBD1 TRBV30 CAWSVQGPEAFF TGTGCCTGGAGTGTACAGGGGCCTGAAGCTTTCTTT
TRBJ2-3 many TRBD2 TRBV4-3 CASSQDLAGVGADTQYF TGCGCCAGCAGCCAGGACCTAGCGGGAGTTGGGGCAGATACGCAGTATTTT
TRBJ2-1 NA NA TRBV7-9 CASGARGNPSSYNEQFF TGTGCCAGCGGGGCCCGGGGCAACCCGAGCTCCTACAATGAGCAGTTCTTC
TRBJ2-5 few NA TRBV20-1 CSAVPGHQETQYF TGCAGTGCCGTTCCGGGACACCAAGAGACCCAGTACTTC
TRBJ2-1 many TRBD2 TRBV12-3/TRBV12-4 CASSLVAGGHNEQFF TGTGCCAGCAGTTTAGTTGCGGGGGGGCATAATGAGCAGTTCTTC
TRBJ2-7 few TRBD2 TRBV7-2 CASSLAGGNDEQYF TGTGCCAGCAGCTTAGCGGGGGGGAACGACGAGCAGTACTTC
TRBJ2-3 few TRBD1 TRBV10-1 CASSHTGTGRDTQYF TGCGCCAGCAGTCACACTGGGACAGGGAGAGATACGCAGTATTTT
TRBJ1-1 few NA TRBV10-3 CAISVSGTNTEAFF TGTGCCATCAGTGTTTCCGGGACGAACACTGAAGCTTTCTTT
TRBJ2-7 few NA TRBV6-5 CATQTNYEQYF TGTGCCACTCAGACCAACTACGAGCAGTACTTC
TRBJ2-1 many TRBD2 TRBV19 CASSMTGEGLWNEQFF TGTGCCAGTAGTATGACGGGGGAGGGCCTGTGGAATGAGCAGTTCTTC
TRBJ2-7 many NA TRBV19 CASSIRARDEQYF TGTGCCAGTAGTATTCGGGCAAGAGACGAGCAGTACTTC
TRBJ2-5 NA NA TRBV11-2 CASSSQGGIQETQYF TGTGCCAGCAGCTCCCAGGGGGGGATCCAAGAGACCCAGTACTTC
TRBJ2-7 few TRBD2 TRBV28 CASSLRLAADYEQYF TGTGCCAGCAGTTTAAGGCTAGCGGCTGACTACGAGCAGTACTTC
TRBJ2-7 NA NA TRBV5-6 CASSYAGGAGGRYEQYF TGTGCCAGCAGCTACGCAGGGGGGGCAGGGGGTCGGTACGAGCAGTACTTC
TRBJ2-7 NA TRBD1 TRBV10-3 CAISDRGYEQYF TGTGCCATCAGTGACAGGGGGTACGAGCAGTACTTC
TRBJ1-1 few NA TRBV15 CATSPVGNTEAFF TGTGCCACCAGCCCAGTCGGGAACACTGAAGCTTTCTTT
TRBJ2-3 NA NA TRBV29-1 CTIRVGNTDTQYF TGTACAATCAGGGTTGGGAACACAGATACGCAGTATTTT
TRBJ2-7 few NA TRBV11-3 CASSRDISEQYF TGTGCCAGCAGCCGGGACATTTCCGAGCAGTACTTC
TRBJ2-1 many TRBD2 TRBV15 CATSRGGAGGRNNEQFF TGTGCCACCAGCAGAGGAGGGGCGGGGGGGCGCAACAATGAGCAGTTCTTC
TRBJ2-1 many NA TRBV20-1 CSARDGGLNNEQFF TGCAGTGCTAGAGATGGGGGGCTCAACAATGAGCAGTTCTTC
TRBJ2-1 many NA TRBV12-3/TRBV12-4 CASSFRGGRNNEQFF TGTGCCAGCAGTTTTAGGGGGGGTAGAAACAATGAGCAGTTCTTC
TRBJ1-1 few NA TRBV20-1 CSAYRGGGNTEAFF TGCAGTGCCTATCGAGGTGGGGGGAACACTGAAGCTTTCTTT
TRBJ1-4 few NA TRBV20-1 CSADGSSTNEKLFF TGCAGTGCTGATGGATCGTCAACTAATGAAAAACTGTTTTTT
TRBJ1-1 few TRBD1 TRBV20-1 CSATQGATEAFF TGCAGTGCTACCCAGGGGGCAACTGAAGCTTTCTTT
TRBJ1-1 NA NA TRBV28 CASINRGGRLNTEAFF TGTGCCAGCATAAATCGCGGGGGACGGCTGAACACTGAAGCTTTCTTT
TRBJ1-6 many TRBD1 TRBV7-9 CASSRTGPTLHF TGTGCCAGCAGCCGGACAGGGCCCACCCTCCACTTT
TRBJ2-3 NA TRBD2 TRBV6-5 CASSYRGSESDTQYF TGTGCCAGCAGTTACCGCGGGAGCGAGTCAGATACGCAGTATTTT
TRBJ2-6 few NA TRBV11-2 CASSSGGANVLTF TGTGCCAGCAGCTCGGGAGGGGCCAACGTCCTGACTTTC
TRBJ2-6 NA NA TRBV10-3 CAISESAQTSGANVLTF TGTGCCATCAGTGAGTCAGCACAGACCTCTGGGGCCAACGTCCTGACTTTC
TRBJ2-3 once NA TRBV10-2 CASSEGRLTDTQYF TGCGCCAGCAGTGAAGGGCGGCTCACAGATACGCAGTATTTT
TRBJ1-2 few NA TRBV12-3/TRBV12-4 CASTLRGGADGYTF TGTGCCAGCACCCTTAGGGGGGGCGCAGATGGCTACACCTTC
TRBJ2-3 NA NA TRBV21-1 CASSRGTGGDTQYF TGTGCCAGCAGCCGGGGGACAGGGGGCGATACGCAGTATTTT
TRBJ2-1 NA TRBD2 TRBV7-9 CASSPHSGYEQFF TGTGCCAGCAGCCCCCATAGCGGGTATGAGCAGTTCTTC
TRBJ2-1 NA NA TRBV6-1 CASRPLDSSYNEQFF TGTGCCAGCAGGCCACTTGACAGCTCCTACAATGAGCAGTTCTTC
TRBJ1-4 NA NA TRBV20-1 CSAMHGGEKLFF TGCAGTGCCATGCACGGAGGTGAAAAACTGTTTTTT
TRBJ1-1 NA NA TRBV11-2 CASSLGTSRTEAFF TGTGCCAGCAGCTTAGGGACATCGAGGACTGAAGCTTTCTTT
TRBJ1-6 many NA TRBV5-6 CASSLDPAGLNSPLHF TGTGCCAGCAGCTTGGATCCGGCAGGTCTCAATTCACCCCTCCACTTT
TRBJ1-6 NA NA TRBV3-1 CASSPALRDSPLHF TGTGCCAGCAGCCCCGCCCTGAGGGATTCACCCCTCCACTTT
TRBJ1-1 few NA TRBV5-6 CASSSPINRDYLAFF TGTGCCAGCAGCTCACCGATAAACAGGGATTATTTGGCTTTCTTT
TRBJ2-7 few NA TRBV18 CASSRDSNSEQYF TGTGCCAGCTCCCGGGACTCCAATTCCGAGCAGTACTTC
TRBJ2-5 many TRBD2 TRBV15 CATSRGGGAQETQYF TGTGCCACCAGCAGAGGCGGGGGGGCCCAAGAGACCCAGTACTTC
TRBJ2-1 NA NA TRBV6-5 CASSYRGRGDEQFF TGTGCCAGCAGCTACAGGGGGCGGGGGGATGAGCAGTTCTTC
TRBJ1-5 few TRBD1 TRBV20-1 CSATGQWGQPQHF TGCAGTGCTACGGGACAGTGGGGGCAGCCCCAGCATTTT
TRBJ1-5 NA NA TRBV5-1 CASSLGGANQPQHF TGCGCCAGCTCCCTGGGAGGGGCAAATCAGCCCCAGCATTTT
TRBJ2-7 NA NA TRBV27 CASSSPYRDTADEQYF TGTGCCAGCAGTTCCCCCTACCGGGACACGGCCGACGAGCAGTACTTC
TRBJ2-7 many TRBD2 TRBV10-3 CATVREEGRYEQYF TGTGCCACCGTCCGGGAGGAAGGGCGTTACGAGCAGTACTTC
TRBJ2-5 NA TRBD2 TRBV5-1 CASSGRSGGAGETQYF TGCGCCAGCAGCGGGCGTAGCGGGGGGGCCGGGGAGACCCAGTACTTC
TRBJ2-5 NA NA TRBV7-2 CASSLFGGEKTQYF TGTGCCAGCAGCTTATTTGGGGGCGAGAAGACCCAGTACTTC
TRBJ2-1 NA NA TRBV7-2 CASSLIYEQFF TGTGCCAGCAGCCTCATCTATGAGCAGTTCTTC
TRBJ2-1 NA NA TRBV20-1 CSAIGQGSSYNEQFF TGCAGTGCTATTGGGCAGGGGTCTTCCTACAATGAGCAGTTCTTC
TRBJ2-7 NA NA TRBV10-1 CASSEMGTSNEQYF TGCGCCAGCAGTGAGATGGGGACGAGCAACGAGCAGTACTTC
TRBJ2-5 many NA TRBV29-1 CSARQNQETQYF TGCAGCGCTCGGCAGAACCAAGAGACCCAGTACTTC